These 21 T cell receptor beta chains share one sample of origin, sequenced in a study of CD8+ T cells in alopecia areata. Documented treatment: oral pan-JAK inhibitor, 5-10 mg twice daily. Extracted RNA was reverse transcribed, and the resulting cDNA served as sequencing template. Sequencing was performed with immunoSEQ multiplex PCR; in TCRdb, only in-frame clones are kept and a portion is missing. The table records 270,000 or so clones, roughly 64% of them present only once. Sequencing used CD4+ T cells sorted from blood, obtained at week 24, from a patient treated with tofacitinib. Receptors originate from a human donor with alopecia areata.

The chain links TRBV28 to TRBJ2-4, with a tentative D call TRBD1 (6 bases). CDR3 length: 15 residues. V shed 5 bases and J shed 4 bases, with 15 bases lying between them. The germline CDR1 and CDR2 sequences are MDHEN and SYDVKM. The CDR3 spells CASSTTGTRKNIQYF. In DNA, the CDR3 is TGTGCCAGCAGTACAACCGGGACACGGAAAAACATTCAGTACTTC.

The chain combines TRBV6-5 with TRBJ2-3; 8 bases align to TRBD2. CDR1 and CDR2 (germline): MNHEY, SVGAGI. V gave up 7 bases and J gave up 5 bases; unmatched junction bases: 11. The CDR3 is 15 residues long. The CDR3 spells CASNRGGLRGDTQYF. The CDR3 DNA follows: TGTGCCAGCAACCGGGGGGGGCTCCGGGGAGATACGCAGTATTTT.

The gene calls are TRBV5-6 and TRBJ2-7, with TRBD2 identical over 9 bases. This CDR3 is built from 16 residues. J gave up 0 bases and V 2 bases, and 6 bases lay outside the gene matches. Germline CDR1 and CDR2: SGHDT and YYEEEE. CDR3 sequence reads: CASSLFSGGNSYEQYF. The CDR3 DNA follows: TGTGCCAGCAGCTTATTTAGCGGGGGAAACTCCTACGAGCAGTACTTC.

CDR3 coding DNA: TGTGCCAGCAGCCTCTCGGGACAGGCGAACACTGAAGCTTTCTTT. Its protein product is CASSLSGQANTEAFF. This chain joins TRBV11-2 and TRBJ1-1; TRBD1 matches 8 bases. J gave up 1 base and V 5 bases, and 6 bases lay outside the gene matches. Per germline, CDR1 SGHAT and CDR2 FQNNGV. The CDR3 sequence is 15 residues long.

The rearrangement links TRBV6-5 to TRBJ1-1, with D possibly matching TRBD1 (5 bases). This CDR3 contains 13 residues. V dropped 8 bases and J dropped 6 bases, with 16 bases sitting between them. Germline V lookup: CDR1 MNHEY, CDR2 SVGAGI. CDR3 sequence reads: CASYFSGGAEAFF. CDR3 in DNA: TGTGCCAGCTATTTTAGCGGGGGGGCTGAAGCTTTCTTT.

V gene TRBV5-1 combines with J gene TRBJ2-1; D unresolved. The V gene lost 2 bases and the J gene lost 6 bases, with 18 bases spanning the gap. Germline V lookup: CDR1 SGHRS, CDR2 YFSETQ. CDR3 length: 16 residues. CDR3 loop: CASSFTTPISPNEQFF. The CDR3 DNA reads TGCGCCAGCAGCTTCACAACGCCTATCTCCCCCAATGAGCAGTTCTTC. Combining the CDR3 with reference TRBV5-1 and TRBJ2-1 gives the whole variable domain KAGVTQTPRYLIKTRGQQVTLSCSPISGHRSVSWYQQTPGQGLQFLFEYFSETQRNKGNFPGRFSGRQFSNSRSEMNVSTLELGDSALYLCASSFTTPISPNEQFFGPGTRLTVL.

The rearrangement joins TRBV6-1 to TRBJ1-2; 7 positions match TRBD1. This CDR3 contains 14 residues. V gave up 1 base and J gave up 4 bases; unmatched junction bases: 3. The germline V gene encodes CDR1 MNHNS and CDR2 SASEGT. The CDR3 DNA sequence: TGTGCCAGCAGTGAAGGTCCAGGGGGCTATGGCTACACCTTC. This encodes CASSEGPGGYGYTF.

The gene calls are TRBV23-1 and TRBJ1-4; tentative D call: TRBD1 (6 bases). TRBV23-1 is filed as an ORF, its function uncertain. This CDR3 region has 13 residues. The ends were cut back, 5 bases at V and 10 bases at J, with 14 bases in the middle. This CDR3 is CASSSPGQLKLFF. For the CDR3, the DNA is TGCGCCAGCAGTAGCCCCGGACAGTTAAAACTGTTTTTT.

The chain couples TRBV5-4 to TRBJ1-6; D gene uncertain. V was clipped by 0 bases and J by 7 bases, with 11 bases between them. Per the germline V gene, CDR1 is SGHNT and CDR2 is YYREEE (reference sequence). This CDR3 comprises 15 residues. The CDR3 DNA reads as TGTGCCAGCAGCTTGGCTGCTGGGCCAAATTCACCCCTCCACTTT. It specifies CASSLAAGPNSPLHF. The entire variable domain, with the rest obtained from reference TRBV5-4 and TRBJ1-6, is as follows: ETGVTQSPTHLIKTRGQQVTLRCSSQSGHNTVSWYQQALGQGPQFIFQYYREEENGRGNFPPRFSGLQFPNYSSELNVNALELDDSALYLCASSLAAGPNSPLHFGNGTRLTVT.

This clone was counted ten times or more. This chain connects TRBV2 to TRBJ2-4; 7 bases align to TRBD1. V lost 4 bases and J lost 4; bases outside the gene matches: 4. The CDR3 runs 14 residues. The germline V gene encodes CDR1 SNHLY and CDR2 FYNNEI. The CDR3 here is CASSGPGQKNIQYF. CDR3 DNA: TGTGCCAGCAGTGGACCGGGACAGAAAAACATTCAGTACTTC.

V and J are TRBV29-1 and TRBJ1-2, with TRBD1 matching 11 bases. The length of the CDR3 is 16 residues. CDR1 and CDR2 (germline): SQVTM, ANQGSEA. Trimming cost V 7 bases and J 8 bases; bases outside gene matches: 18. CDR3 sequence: CSAGTGGVGLIGGYTF. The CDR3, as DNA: TGCAGCGCCGGGACAGGGGGAGTAGGGTTGATCGGCGGCTACACCTTC.

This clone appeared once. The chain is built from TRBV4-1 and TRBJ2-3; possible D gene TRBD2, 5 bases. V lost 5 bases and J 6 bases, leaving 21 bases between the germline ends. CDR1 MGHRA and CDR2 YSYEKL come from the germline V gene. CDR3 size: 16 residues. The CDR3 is CASSGWRNKLYDTQYF. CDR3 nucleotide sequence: TGCGCCAGCAGCGGATGGAGGAACAAGTTGTACGATACGCAGTATTTT.

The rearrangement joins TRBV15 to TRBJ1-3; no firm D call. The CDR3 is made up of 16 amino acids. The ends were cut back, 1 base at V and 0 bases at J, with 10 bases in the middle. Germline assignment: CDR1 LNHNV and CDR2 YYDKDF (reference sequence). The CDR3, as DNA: TGTGCCACCAGCAGAGCCCCCACAGACTCTGGAAACACCATATATTTT. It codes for CATSRAPTDSGNTIYF.

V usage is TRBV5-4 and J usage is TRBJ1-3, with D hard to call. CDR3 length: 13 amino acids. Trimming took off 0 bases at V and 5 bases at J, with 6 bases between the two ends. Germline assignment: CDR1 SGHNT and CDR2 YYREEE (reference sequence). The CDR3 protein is CASSLEGRNTIYF. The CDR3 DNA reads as TGTGCCAGCAGCTTGGAAGGGAGAAACACCATATATTTT.

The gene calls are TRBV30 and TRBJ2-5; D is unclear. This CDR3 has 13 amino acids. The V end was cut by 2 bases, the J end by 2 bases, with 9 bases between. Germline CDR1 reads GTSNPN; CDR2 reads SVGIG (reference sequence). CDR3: CAWSPALQETQYF. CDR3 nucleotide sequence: TGTGCCTGGAGTCCAGCGCTGCAAGAGACCCAGTACTTC.

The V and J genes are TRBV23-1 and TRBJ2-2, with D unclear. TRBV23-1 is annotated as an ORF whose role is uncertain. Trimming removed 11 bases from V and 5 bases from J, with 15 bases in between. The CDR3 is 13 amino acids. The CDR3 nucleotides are TGCGCCGATCGACGGTTGGGGACCGGGGAGCTGTTTTTT. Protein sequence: CADRRLGTGELFF.

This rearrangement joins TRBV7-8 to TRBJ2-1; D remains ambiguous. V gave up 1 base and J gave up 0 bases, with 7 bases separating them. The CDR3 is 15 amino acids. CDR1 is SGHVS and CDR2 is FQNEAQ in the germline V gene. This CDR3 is CASSLEAASYNEQFF. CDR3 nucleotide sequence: TGTGCCAGCAGCTTAGAGGCAGCCTCCTACAATGAGCAGTTCTTC.

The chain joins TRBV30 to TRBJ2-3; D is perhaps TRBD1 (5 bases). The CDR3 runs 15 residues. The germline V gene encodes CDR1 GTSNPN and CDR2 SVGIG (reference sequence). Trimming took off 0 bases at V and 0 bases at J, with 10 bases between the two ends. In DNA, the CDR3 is TGTGCCTGGAGTGTACTTGGGGCGAGCACAGATACGCAGTATTTT. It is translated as CAWSVLGASTDTQYF.

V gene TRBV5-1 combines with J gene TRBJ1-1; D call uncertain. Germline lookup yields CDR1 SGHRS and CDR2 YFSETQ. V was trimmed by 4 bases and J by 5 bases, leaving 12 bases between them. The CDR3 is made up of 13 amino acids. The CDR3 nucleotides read TGCGCCAGCAGCCCCCTCGGCCGAACTGAAGCTTTCTTT. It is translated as CASSPLGRTEAFF.

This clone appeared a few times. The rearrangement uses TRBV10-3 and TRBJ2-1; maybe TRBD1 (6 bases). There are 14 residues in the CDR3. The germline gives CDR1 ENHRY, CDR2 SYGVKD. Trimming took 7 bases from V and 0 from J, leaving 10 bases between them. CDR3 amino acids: CAITRDTSYNEQFF. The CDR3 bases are TGTGCCATCACCCGGGACACCTCCTACAATGAGCAGTTCTTC.

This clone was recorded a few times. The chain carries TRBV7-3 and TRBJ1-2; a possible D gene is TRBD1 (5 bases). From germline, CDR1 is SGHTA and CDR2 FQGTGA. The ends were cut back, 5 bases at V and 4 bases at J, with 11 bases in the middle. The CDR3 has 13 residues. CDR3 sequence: CASSPDSGYGYTF. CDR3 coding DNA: TGTGCCAGCAGCCCCGACAGCGGCTATGGCTACACCTTC.